The sequence of this T cell receptor beta chain was determined in a study of T cells in Graves' hyperthyroidism and ophthalmopathy. Points from the study as a whole: Most clonotypes expanded in thyroid above 0.001 were likewise present in blood.

It was RNA transcripts that yielded the amplified TCR beta CDR3 regions. When the TCR CDR3 underwent first-round RT-PCR, the HTBI primer set was used. One entry per CDR3 protein, called by TCRdb with MiXCR from the multiplex PCR reads. The sample consists of some 600,000 distinct CDR3 sequences, around 13% of them appearing once. Patients aged 18 to 65 had newly diagnosed hyperthyroidism of under 2 months' duration. A remark on this clonotype: No antigen is known for it. This may stem from a read error, because a much larger clone lies one nucleotide away.

The specimen sequenced was blood. This TCR derives from a woman younger than 45 with Graves' hyperthyroidism that later progressed to Graves' ophthalmopathy.

As DNA, the CDR3 is TGTGCCAGCAGTTTGGGGGAAGTGAACACTGAAGCTTTCTTT. Translated, it gives CASSLGEVNTEAFF. The gene calls are TRBV6-5 and TRBJ1-1; TRBD1 might be the D (5 bases). The CDR3 runs 14 residues. The V and J ends lost 4 bases and 0 bases respectively, with 9 bases between them. The V gene's germline CDR1 is MNHEY and CDR2 SVGAGI.